One and the same sample provided the 31 T cell receptor beta chains below, sequenced in a study of regulatory T cells in long-lasting Graves disease. TCR beta libraries were built with iRepertoire HTBI primers and Arm-PCR of CDR3 regions. TCRdb reanalysed the multiplex PCR reads using MiXCR and keeps one entry per CDR3 protein. There are roughly 520,000 distinct CDR3 sequences in the sample; around 12% occur only once, and 8% to 10% lies in the top ten. Time point indicated: newly diagnosed GD, antithyroid drugs for less than 3 months. Isolated PBMC RNA provided the starting material for the TCR library. This sample also belongs to another study, concerning T cells in Graves' hyperthyroidism and ophthalmopathy.

Sequencing was performed on peripheral blood mononuclear cells (PBMCs), taken at new diagnosis, from a patient treated with antithyroid drugs. The receptors here all came from a woman aged 25 to 39 with Graves disease.

Many counts were recorded for this clonotype. The chain links TRBV2 to TRBJ2-7, with 9 bases matching TRBD1. Germline-derived CDR1 and CDR2 are SNHLY and FYNNEI. The CDR3 loop spans 14 amino acids. J was trimmed by 4 bases and V by 5 bases; bases with no gene match: 6. The CDR3 sequence: CASSRTGVVYEQYF. The CDR3 region has the DNA TGTGCCAGCAGTAGGACAGGGGTTGTGTACGAGCAGTACTTC. Full variable domain (missing parts from reference TRBV2 and TRBJ2-7): EPEVTQTPSHQVTQMGQEVILRCVPISNHLYFYWYRQILGQKVEFLVSFYNNEISEKSEIFDDQFSVERPDGSNFTLKIRSTKLEDSAMYFCASSRTGVVYEQYFGPGTRLTVT.

This clonotype showed up just a few times. Written as DNA, the CDR3 is TGTGCCAGCAGCTTAGAAGGCGGGAGCTCGTTCTTC. Translating gives CASSLEGGSSFF. The V call is TRBV7-9, the J call TRBJ2-1; 7 positions match TRBD2. The CDR3 length is 12 residues. Germline CDR1 SEHNR, CDR2 FQNEAQ (reference sequence). V shed 1 base and J 15 bases; nucleotides not matched to a gene: 6.

This clonotype occurred a few times. One junction end disagrees with the germline gene, perhaps due to a read error. The chain has TRBV5-5 and TRBJ2-7; TRBD2 might be the D (7 bases). Germline V gene data show CDR1 as SGHKS and CDR2 as YYEKEE (reference sequence). This CDR3 comprises 14 residues. CDR3 DNA sequence: TGTGTCAGCAGTAGGGGGGGCCCCTCCTACGAGCAGTACTTC. It specifies CVSSRGGPSYEQYF.

In its sample, this clonotype was seen many times. V and J are TRBV7-9 and TRBJ2-7; 13 nucleotides align to TRBD2. V shed 3 bases and J 2 bases; nucleotides not matched to a gene: 16. Per germline, CDR1 SEHNR and CDR2 FQNEAQ (reference sequence). The CDR3 covers 20 residues. The CDR3 sequence is CASSFMYPGLAGWGAYEQYF. The CDR3 DNA is TGTGCCAGCAGCTTTATGTATCCGGGACTAGCGGGATGGGGTGCCTACGAGCAGTACTTC.

The sample holds a few counts of this clonotype. The chain is built from TRBV28 and TRBJ1-2, with D perhaps TRBD1 (5 bases). The V gene's germline CDR1 is MDHEN and CDR2 SYDVKM. The CDR3 spans 12 residues. Trimming removed 10 bases at V and 4 bases at J, with 13 bases between. CDR3 residues: CATLWGGYGYTF. CDR3 coding DNA: TGTGCCACCCTTTGGGGGGGCTATGGCTACACCTTC.

The chain has TRBV5-4 and TRBJ2-1; a possible D gene is TRBD2 (5 bases). This CDR3 region has 15 residues. Trimming left V 0 bases short and J 7 bases short, with 14 bases between. The germline CDR1 and CDR2 sequences are SGHNT and YYREEE (reference sequence). The CDR3 protein is CASSLEEAPWNEQFF. Written as DNA, the CDR3 is TGTGCCAGCAGCTTGGAGGAGGCCCCTTGGAATGAGCAGTTCTTC.

Of note for this clonotype: One junction end disagrees with the germline gene, perhaps due to a read error. The genes are TRBV12-3 or TRBV12-4 and TRBJ2-6; perhaps TRBD1 as D (5 bases). This CDR3 spans 15 amino acids. The CDR3 protein is CASRLDRSGANVLTF. The CDR3 nucleotides are TGTGCCAGCAGATTAGACAGATCTGGGGCCAACGTCCTGACTTTC.

The chain couples TRBV2 to TRBJ2-3; D remains unclear. The CDR3 sequence is 15 residues long. Trimming removed 8 bases from V and 0 bases from J, with 15 bases in between. CDR1 and CDR2 from the germline V gene are SNHLY and FYNNEI. The CDR3 spells CASYDQSASTDTQYF. The CDR3 DNA is TGTGCCAGCTACGACCAGTCTGCTAGCACAGATACGCAGTATTTT.

This clonotype appeared a few times. The chain links TRBV28 to TRBJ2-7; D uncertain. V lost 1 base to trimming and J lost 2 bases, with 12 bases between them. This CDR3 has 15 residues. Germline assignment: CDR1 MDHEN and CDR2 SYDVKM. The CDR3 sequence is CASSLYAGPAYEQYF. The CDR3 DNA reads TGTGCCAGCAGTTTATATGCAGGCCCAGCCTACGAGCAGTACTTC.

This clonotype has only a few counts. The rearrangement uses TRBV2 and TRBJ2-1; 8 positions agree with TRBD2. V was pared by 3 bases and J by 0 bases, with 4 bases of the junction left unmatched. The CDR3 sequence is 16 residues long. From germline, CDR1 is SNHLY and CDR2 FYNNEI. The CDR3 region is CASSDPGGSSYNEQFF. The DNA of the CDR3 is TGTGCCAGCAGTGACCCGGGAGGGAGCTCCTACAATGAGCAGTTCTTC.

On this clonotype itself: This may be a read error: a much more frequent sequence differs by one nucleotide. This chain links TRBV12-3 or TRBV12-4 with TRBJ1-4, with D unclear. The CDR3 runs 13 residues. V lost 3 bases and J 8 bases, leaving 10 bases between the germline ends. The CDR3 reads CASSFTTWEKLFF. The CDR3 DNA reads TGTGCCAGCAGTTTTACCACCTGGGAAAAACTGTTTTTT.

This clonotype was detected a few times. The J gene is TRBJ2-1, the V gene TRBV10-1; the match to TRBD2 covers 10 bases. The germline V gene encodes CDR1 WNHNN and CDR2 SYGVQD (reference sequence). This CDR3 contains 13 residues. V was clipped by 2 bases and J by 8 bases; unmatched bases: 0. Here the CDR3 DNA reads TGCGCCAGCAGTGAGGGACTAGCGGATGAGCAGTTCTTC. The encoded protein is CASSEGLADEQFF.

This chain joins TRBV7-8 and TRBJ1-5; D may be TRBD1 (6 bases). CDR1 and CDR2 from the germline V gene are SGHVS and FQNEAQ. Trimming stripped 5 bases from V and 4 bases from J, with 15 bases between. The CDR3 runs 15 residues. This chain's CDR3 is CASSPKDRQNQPQHF. The DNA for the CDR3 is TGTGCCAGCAGCCCAAAGGACAGACAGAATCAGCCCCAGCATTTT.

V gene TRBV6-2 or TRBV6-3 combines with J gene TRBJ1-5; D is perhaps TRBD1 (5 bases). CDR1 and CDR2 (germline): MNHEY, SVGEGT. This CDR3 comprises 14 residues. The V gene lost 7 bases and the J gene lost 6 bases, with 16 bases spanning the gap. In DNA form, the CDR3 reads TGTGCCAGCACTACCGGACACTCACGTCAGCCCCAGCATTTT. Translation gives CASTTGHSRQPQHF.

There are many counts of this clonotype. The gene calls are TRBV9 and TRBJ2-5, with TRBD2 matching over 8 bases. The CDR3 has 16 amino acids. Germline V gives CDR1 SGDLS, CDR2 YYNGEE. J lost 5 bases, V lost 2 bases, and 11 bases had no gene match. The CDR3 nucleotides are TGTGCCAGCAGCGTCGAAACGGGACTAGGCCACGAGACCCAGTACTTC. Translation gives CASSVETGLGHETQYF.

As to this clonotype: A much larger clone is a single base away; this may be a read error. Since the CDR3 does not end with the conserved phenylalanine or tryptophan, this likely comes from a read error. J is TRBJ2-1 and V is TRBV19; 11 bases line up with TRBD2. V trimming: 7 bases; J trimming: 2 bases; junction bases outside the gene matches: 10. The germline V gene encodes CDR1 LNHDA and CDR2 SQIVND (reference sequence). This CDR3 is built from 17 residues. The CDR3 DNA is TGTGCCAGTAAAGGAGCTAGCGGGGGGCGAACCTACAATGAGCAGTTCTCC. The encoded protein is CASKGASGGRTYNEQFS.

This clonotype was counted many times. This chain links TRBV27 with TRBJ1-2; D gene ambiguous. Deletions cut 5 bases from V and 4 bases from J, with 17 bases between. The V gene's germline CDR1 is MNHEY and CDR2 SMNVEV (reference sequence). The CDR3 contains 15 residues. The CDR3: CASSERGPLSYGYTF. The CDR3 nucleotides are TGTGCCAGCAGTGAACGAGGACCCCTGAGCTATGGCTACACCTTC.

The CDR3: CASSLVGDEQYF. The CDR3 region has the DNA TGTGCCAGCAGTCTGGTAGGGGACGAGCAGTACTTC. V gene TRBV5-6 combines with J gene TRBJ2-7, with D possibly being TRBD1 (5 bases). The germline V and J ends were trimmed by 5 bases and 5 bases, with 11 bases remaining between them. The germline V gene encodes CDR1 SGHDT and CDR2 YYEEEE. The CDR3 consists of 12 residues.

This clonotype was observed many times. The chain is built from TRBV2 and TRBJ1-5, with D possibly matching TRBD1 (6 bases). Deletions cut 4 bases from V and 7 bases from J, with 14 bases between. CDR3 length: 14 residues. Germline loops: CDR1 SNHLY, CDR2 FYNNEI. The CDR3 DNA follows: TGTGCCAGCAGTGGGTTGGGGGCGAGGCAGCCCCAGCATTTT. This sequence encodes CASSGLGARQPQHF.

The table lists this clonotype with many counts. The V call is TRBV20-1, the J call TRBJ2-3; D remains ambiguous. This CDR3 is built from 14 residues. Germline CDR1 is DFQATT and CDR2 is SNEGSKA (reference sequence). V lost 3 bases and J 4 bases, leaving 14 bases between the germline ends. Here the CDR3 reads CSARSGPLADTQYF. The CDR3 DNA reads TGCAGTGCTAGGTCCGGTCCCCTCGCAGATACGCAGTATTTT.

This clonotype was detected many times. J is TRBJ1-1 and V is TRBV12-3 or TRBV12-4; TRBD1 might be the D (5 bases). V shed 6 bases and J shed 7 bases, with 9 bases lying between them. This CDR3 has 11 residues. The CDR3 region has the DNA TGTGCCAGCAGCAACAGGTTTGAAGCTTTCTTT. Its protein is CASSNRFEAFF.

In this sample, this clonotype turned up many times. CDR3 protein: CSVDPLAGGPDTQYF. For the CDR3, the DNA is TGCAGCGTTGACCCCCTAGCGGGAGGGCCAGATACGCAGTATTTT. The chain joins TRBV29-1 to TRBJ2-3; the match to TRBD2 covers 12 bases. This CDR3 is 15 amino acids long. The J segment lost 4 bases and the V segment lost 3 bases, leaving 5 bases of the junction unmatched. CDR1 SQVTM and CDR2 ANQGSEA come from the germline V gene.

This clonotype was detected ten times or more. This chain uses TRBV19 with TRBJ2-1; D is ambiguous. The CDR3 has 13 residues. Germline values: CDR1 LNHDA, CDR2 SQIVND (reference sequence). V dropped 8 bases and J dropped 0 bases, with 8 bases sitting between them. CDR3 nucleotide sequence: TGTGCCAGTGGGGTAAGCTCCTACAATGAGCAGTTCTTC. It is translated as CASGVSSYNEQFF.

This clonotype was counted ten times or more. The chain is built from TRBV29-1 and TRBJ2-1, with D maybe TRBD2 (6 bases). Trimming stripped 4 bases from V and 7 bases from J, with 17 bases between. This CDR3 is 14 amino acids long. From germline, CDR1 is SQVTM and CDR2 ANQGSEA. The CDR3 loop reads CSVVNAGRWNEQFF. In DNA form, the CDR3 reads TGCAGCGTTGTCAATGCCGGGAGATGGAATGAGCAGTTCTTC.

This clonotype has at least ten counts. The V call is TRBV7-9, the J call TRBJ2-1; 8 bases fit TRBD2. Unmatched junction bases numbered 11, after V lost 2 bases and J lost 5 bases. The germline CDR1 and CDR2 sequences are SEHNR and FQNEAQ (reference sequence). The CDR3 runs 17 residues. The CDR3 loop is CASSLWSGGPRDNEQFF. The CDR3 nucleotides are TGTGCCAGCAGCTTATGGTCGGGAGGGCCTCGGGACAATGAGCAGTTCTTC.

The CDR3 coding sequence is TGTGCCACCAGTGATTTTGAGCTAGCGGGATATGCAGATACGCAGTATTTT. Protein product: CATSDFELAGYADTQYF. This chain links TRBV24-1 with TRBJ2-3, with TRBD2 matching over 9 bases. CDR1 is KGHDR and CDR2 is SFDVKD in the germline V gene. This CDR3 is 17 amino acids long. J gave up 4 bases and V 1 base, and 8 bases lay outside the gene matches.

The table lists this clonotype with a few counts. The V and J genes are TRBV5-1 and TRBJ2-5; D not certain. This CDR3 spans 15 amino acids. V lost 7 bases to trimming and J lost 1 base, with 17 bases between them. CDR1 is SGHRS and CDR2 is YFSETQ in the germline V gene. In DNA form, the CDR3 reads TGCGCCAGCCAACGGAGACCCCTATCCCAAGAGACCCAGTACTTC. Its protein is CASQRRPLSQETQYF.

This clonotype was seen ten or more times. V and J are TRBV18 and TRBJ1-2; D remains unclear. V lost 6 bases and J lost 6, with 17 bases in between. This CDR3 contains 14 residues. CDR1 and CDR2 from the germline V gene are KGHSH and LQKENI. The CDR3, as DNA: TGTGCCAGCTCTCGAATAGACGGGGTCCATGGCTACACCTTC. It codes for CASSRIDGVHGYTF. Using reference TRBV18 and TRBJ1-2 for the parts outside the CDR3, the full variable domain is NAGVMQNPRHLVRRRGQEARLRCSPMKGHSHVYWYRQLPEEGLKFMVYLQKENIIDESGMPKERFSAEFPKEGPSILRIQQVVRGDSAAYFCASSRIDGVHGYTFGSGTRLTVV.

This clonotype was detected a few times. This sequence joins TRBV4-1 and TRBJ2-2; D remains ambiguous. Trimming shortened V by 3 bases and J by 4 bases, and 3 bases separated the two germline ends. Germline CDR1 is MGHRA and CDR2 is YSYEKL. The CDR3 sequence is 12 residues long. CDR3 residues: CASSQFTGELFF. For the CDR3, the DNA is TGCGCCAGCAGCCAGTTCACCGGGGAGCTGTTTTTT.

This clonotype was recorded at least ten times. This chain links TRBV28 with TRBJ2-5; 7 nucleotides line up with TRBD2. The CDR3 has 14 residues. V dropped 5 bases and J dropped 5; count of bases not matched to a gene: 8. From germline, CDR1 is MDHEN and CDR2 SYDVKM. The CDR3 sequence is CASSPPRGVETQYF. Written as DNA, the CDR3 is TGTGCCAGCAGTCCACCTCGGGGGGTGGAGACCCAGTACTTC.

The table lists this clonotype with many counts. The CDR3 DNA follows: TGTGCCAGCAGCTTAGTCATCGGGCAGAAAAGGACCCTTTATAATTCACCCCTCCACTTT. Protein: CASSLVIGQKRTLYNSPLHF. The V call is TRBV7-2, the J call TRBJ1-6; D is ambiguous. With 1 base removed from V and 4 bases from J, the gap between germline ends came to 23 bases. Per germline, CDR1 SGHTA and CDR2 FQGNSA. CDR3 size: 20 residues. Using reference TRBV7-2 and TRBJ1-6 for the parts outside the CDR3, the full variable domain is GAGVSQSPSNKVTEKGKDVELRCDPISGHTALYWYRQSLGQGLEFLIYFQGNSAPDKSGLPSDRFSAERTGGSVSTLTIQRTQQEDSAVYLCASSLVIGQKRTLYNSPLHFGNGTRLTVT.